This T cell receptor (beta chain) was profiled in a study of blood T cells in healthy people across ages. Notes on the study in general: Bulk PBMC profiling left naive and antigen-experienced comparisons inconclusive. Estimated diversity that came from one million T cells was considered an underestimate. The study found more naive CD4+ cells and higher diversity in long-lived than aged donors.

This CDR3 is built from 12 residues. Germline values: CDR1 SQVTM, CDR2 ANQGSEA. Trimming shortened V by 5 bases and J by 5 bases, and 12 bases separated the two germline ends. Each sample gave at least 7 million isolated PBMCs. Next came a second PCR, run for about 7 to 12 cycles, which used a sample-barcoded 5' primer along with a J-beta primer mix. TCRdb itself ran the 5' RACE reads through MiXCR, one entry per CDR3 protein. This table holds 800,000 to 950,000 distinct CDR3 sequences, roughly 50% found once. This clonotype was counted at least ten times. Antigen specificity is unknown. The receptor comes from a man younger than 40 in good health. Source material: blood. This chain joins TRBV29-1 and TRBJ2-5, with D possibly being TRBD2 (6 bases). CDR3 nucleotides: TGCAGCGTTTTCGGGACTGGGGAGACCCAGTACTTC. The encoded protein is CSVFGTGETQYF.